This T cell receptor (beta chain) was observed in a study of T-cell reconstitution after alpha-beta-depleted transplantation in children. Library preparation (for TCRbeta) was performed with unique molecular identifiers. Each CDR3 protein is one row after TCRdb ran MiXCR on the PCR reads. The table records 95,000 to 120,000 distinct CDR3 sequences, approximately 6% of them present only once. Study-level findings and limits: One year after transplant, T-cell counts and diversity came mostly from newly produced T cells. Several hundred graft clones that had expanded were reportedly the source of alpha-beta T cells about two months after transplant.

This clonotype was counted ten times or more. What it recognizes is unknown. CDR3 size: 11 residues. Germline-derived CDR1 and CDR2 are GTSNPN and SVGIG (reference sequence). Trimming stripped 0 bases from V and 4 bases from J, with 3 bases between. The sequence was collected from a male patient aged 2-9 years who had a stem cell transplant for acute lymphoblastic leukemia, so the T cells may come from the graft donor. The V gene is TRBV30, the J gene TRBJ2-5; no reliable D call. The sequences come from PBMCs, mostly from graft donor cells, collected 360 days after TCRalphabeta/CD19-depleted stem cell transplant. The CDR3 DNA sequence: TGTGCCTGGAGTGTACGAGAGACCCAGTACTTC. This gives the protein CAWSVRETQYF.